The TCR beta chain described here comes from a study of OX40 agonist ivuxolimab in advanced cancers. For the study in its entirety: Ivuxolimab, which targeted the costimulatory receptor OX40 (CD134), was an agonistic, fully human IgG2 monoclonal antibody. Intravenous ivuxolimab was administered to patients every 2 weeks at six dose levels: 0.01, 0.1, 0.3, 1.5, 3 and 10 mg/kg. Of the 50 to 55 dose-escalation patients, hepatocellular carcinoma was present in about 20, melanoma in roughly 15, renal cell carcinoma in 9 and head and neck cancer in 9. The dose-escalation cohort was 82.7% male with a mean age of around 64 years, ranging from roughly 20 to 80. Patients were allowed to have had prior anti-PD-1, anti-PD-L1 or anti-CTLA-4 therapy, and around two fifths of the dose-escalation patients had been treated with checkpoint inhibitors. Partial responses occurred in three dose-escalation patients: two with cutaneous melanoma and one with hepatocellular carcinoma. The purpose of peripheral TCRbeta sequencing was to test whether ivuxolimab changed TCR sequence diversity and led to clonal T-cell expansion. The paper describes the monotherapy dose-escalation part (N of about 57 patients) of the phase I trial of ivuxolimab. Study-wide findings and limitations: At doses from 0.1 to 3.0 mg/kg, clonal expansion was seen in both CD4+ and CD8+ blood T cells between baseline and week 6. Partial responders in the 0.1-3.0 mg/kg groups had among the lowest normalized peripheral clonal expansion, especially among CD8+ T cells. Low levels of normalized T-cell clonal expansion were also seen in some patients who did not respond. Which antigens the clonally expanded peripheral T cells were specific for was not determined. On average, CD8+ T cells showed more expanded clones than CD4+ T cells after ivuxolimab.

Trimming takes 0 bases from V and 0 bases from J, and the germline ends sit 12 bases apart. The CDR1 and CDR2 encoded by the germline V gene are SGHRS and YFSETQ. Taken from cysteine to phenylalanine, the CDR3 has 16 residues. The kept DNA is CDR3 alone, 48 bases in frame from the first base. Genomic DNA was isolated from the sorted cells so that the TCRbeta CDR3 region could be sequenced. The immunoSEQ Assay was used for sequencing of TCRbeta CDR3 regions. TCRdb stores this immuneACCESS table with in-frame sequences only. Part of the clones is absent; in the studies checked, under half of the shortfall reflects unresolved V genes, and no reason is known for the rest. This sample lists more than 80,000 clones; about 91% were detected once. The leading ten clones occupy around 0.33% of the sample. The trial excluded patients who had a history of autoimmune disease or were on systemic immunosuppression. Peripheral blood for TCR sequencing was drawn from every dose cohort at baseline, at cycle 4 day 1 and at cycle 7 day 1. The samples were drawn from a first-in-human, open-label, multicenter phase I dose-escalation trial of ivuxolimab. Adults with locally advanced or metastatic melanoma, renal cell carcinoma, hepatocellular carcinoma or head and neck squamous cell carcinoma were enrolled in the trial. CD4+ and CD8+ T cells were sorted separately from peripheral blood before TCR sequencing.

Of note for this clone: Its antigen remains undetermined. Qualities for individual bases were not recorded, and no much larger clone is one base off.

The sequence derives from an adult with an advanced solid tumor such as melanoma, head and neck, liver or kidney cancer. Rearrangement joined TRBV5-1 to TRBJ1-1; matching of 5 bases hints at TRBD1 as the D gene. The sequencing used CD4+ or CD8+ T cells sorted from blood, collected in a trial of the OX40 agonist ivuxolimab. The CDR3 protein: CASSLGGLTVNTEAFF. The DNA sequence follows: TGCGCCAGCAGCTTGGGGGGGTTGACAGTGAACACTGAAGCTTTCTTT.